This record covers a single TCR beta chain. These data originate in a study of blood T cell repertoires in COVID-19. Repertoires were generated with immunoSEQ multiplex PCR, while TCRdb's copy carries only in-frame clones and drops some. The table includes around 140,000 clones, 70% to 90% detected once. Germline CDR1 reads DFQATT; CDR2 reads SNEGSKA (reference sequence). The CDR3 runs 11 residues. Trimming left V 5 bases short and J 7 bases short, with 9 bases between. The V and J genes are TRBV20-1 and TRBJ2-1; D possibly corresponds to TRBD1 (5 bases). Sample: PBMCs or T cells enriched from blood (not recorded which). This sequence was found in a woman aged 45-65 years with acute COVID-19. CDR3 in DNA: TGCAGTGCTTTCAGGGTTAATGAGCAGTTCTTC. It specifies CSAFRVNEQFF.